Sequencing of this T cell receptor beta chain was carried out in a study of shared clonotypes between healthy human individuals. The CDR3 contains 16 residues. V was pared by 6 bases and J by 0 bases, with 10 bases of the junction left unmatched. In germline, CDR1 is ENHRY, CDR2 SYGVKD. Here immunoSEQ multiplex PCR was the method, and the copy in TCRdb shows in-frame clones only, minus some. This sample has 950,000 to 1,300,000 clones, with roughly 80% found just once. The chain links TRBV10-3 to TRBJ2-7, with 8 bases aligning to TRBD1. The sample taken for sequencing was memory CD4+ T cells sorted from blood. Subset defined: CD45RA-negative fraction. The receptor's source is a man younger than 35 in good health. CDR3 loop: CAIRDQGAALSYEQYF. The CDR3, as DNA: TGTGCCATCAGGGACCAGGGGGCCGCCCTCTCCTACGAGCAGTACTTC.